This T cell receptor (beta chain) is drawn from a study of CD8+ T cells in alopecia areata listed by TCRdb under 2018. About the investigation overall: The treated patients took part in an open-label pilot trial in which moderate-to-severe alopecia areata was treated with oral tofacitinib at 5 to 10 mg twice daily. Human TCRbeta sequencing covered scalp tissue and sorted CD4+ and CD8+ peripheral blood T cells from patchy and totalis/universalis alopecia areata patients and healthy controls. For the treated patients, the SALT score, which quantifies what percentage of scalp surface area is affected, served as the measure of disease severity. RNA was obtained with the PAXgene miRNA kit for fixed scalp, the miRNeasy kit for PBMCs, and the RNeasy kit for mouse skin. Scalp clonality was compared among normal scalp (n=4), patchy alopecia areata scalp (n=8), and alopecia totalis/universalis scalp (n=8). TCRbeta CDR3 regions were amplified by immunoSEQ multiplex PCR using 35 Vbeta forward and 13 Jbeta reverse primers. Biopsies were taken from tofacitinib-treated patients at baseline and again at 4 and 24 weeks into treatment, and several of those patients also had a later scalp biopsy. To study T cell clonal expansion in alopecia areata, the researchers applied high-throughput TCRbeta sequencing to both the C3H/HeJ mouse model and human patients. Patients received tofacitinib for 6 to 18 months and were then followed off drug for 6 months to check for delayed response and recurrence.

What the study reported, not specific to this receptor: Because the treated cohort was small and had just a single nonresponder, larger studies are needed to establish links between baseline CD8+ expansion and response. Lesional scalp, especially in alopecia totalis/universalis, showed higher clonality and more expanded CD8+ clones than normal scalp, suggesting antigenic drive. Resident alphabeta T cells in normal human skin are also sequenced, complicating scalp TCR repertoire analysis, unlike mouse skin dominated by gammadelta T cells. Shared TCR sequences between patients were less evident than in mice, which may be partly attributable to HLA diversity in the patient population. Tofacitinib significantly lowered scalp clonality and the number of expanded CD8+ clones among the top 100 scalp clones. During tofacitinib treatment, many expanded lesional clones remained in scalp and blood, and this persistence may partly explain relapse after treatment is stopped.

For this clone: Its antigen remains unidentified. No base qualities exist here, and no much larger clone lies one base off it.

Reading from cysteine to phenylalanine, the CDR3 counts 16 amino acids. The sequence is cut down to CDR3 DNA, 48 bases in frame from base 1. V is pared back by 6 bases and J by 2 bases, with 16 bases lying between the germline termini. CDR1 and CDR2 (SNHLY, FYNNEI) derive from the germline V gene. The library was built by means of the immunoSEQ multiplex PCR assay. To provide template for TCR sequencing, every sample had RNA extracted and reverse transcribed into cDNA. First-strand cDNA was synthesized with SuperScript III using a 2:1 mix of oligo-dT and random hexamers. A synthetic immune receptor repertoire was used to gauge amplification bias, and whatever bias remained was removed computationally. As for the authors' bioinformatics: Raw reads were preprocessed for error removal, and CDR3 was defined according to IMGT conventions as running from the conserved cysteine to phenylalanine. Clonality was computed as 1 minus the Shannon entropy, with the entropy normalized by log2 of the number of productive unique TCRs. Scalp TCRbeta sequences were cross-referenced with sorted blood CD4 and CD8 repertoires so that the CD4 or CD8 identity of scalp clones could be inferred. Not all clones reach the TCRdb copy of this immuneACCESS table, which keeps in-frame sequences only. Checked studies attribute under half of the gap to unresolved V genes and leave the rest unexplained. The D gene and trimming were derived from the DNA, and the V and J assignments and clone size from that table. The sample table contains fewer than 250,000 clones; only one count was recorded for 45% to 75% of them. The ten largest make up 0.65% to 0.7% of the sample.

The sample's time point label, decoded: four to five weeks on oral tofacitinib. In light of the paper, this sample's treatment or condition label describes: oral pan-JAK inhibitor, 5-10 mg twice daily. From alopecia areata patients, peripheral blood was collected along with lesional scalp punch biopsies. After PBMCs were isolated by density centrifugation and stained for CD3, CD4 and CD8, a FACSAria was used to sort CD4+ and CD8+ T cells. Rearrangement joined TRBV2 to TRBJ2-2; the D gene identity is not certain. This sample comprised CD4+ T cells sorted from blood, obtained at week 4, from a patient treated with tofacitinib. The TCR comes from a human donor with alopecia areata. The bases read TGTGCCAGCAGCTTAGGCCAGACTTTAAACACCGGGGAGCTGTTTTTT. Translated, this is CASSLGQTLNTGELFF. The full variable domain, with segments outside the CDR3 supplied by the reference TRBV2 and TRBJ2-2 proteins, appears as EPEVTQTPSHQVTQMGQEVILRCVPISNHLYFYWYRQILGQKVEFLVSFYNNEISEKSEIFDDQFSVERPDGSNFTLKIRSTKLEDSAMYFCASSLGQTLNTGELFFGEGSRLTVL.